The entry below describes one T cell receptor beta chain. What it binds is not known. The CDR3 is 14 residues long. Germline CDR1 SQVTM, CDR2 ANQGSEA. Trimming took 8 bases from V and 7 from J; bases not matched to a gene: 13. This entry belongs to a study of blood T cells in healthy people across ages. Study results and caveats: Diversity of TCR beta per million T cells declined in a roughly linear way with age.

Primers used in a second PCR of about 7 to 12 cycles were a sample-barcoded 5' primer and a J-beta primer mix. MiXCR, applied by TCRdb to the 5' RACE reads, yields one record per CDR3 protein. The data show more than 500,000 distinct CDR3 sequences, with about 28% seen just once and roughly 3.5% held by the top ten. The authors drew about 9.9 milliliters of peripheral blood from each donor. These same records also appear under a second study, on T cells of mothers and their children. From that report: The yield was over 9.5 million TCR beta CDR3 reads from each mother and approximately 3.1 million from each child. There were no persistent microchimeric T cell clones detected.

The specimen sequenced was blood. The V and J genes are TRBV29-1 and TRBJ1-1, with TRBD1 matching 10 bases. The sequence derives from a boy younger than 10 in good health. Here the CDR3 reads CSSTPWTGGDEAFF. DNA of the CDR3: TGCAGCTCGACACCTTGGACAGGGGGTGATGAAGCTTTCTTT.